The T cell receptor (beta chain) under discussion was sequenced for a study of T-cell memory formation after mild COVID-19. Germline V lookup: CDR1 SGHKS, CDR2 YYEKEE (reference sequence). The CDR3 contains 18 residues. The ends were cut back, 0 bases at V and 1 base at J, with 20 bases in the middle. TCRdb re-derived calls from the 5' RACE reads in MiXCR, one entry per CDR3 protein. The sample includes approximately 490,000 distinct CDR3 sequences, just over 20% of them seen just once. This clonotype was counted between two and nine times. V is TRBV5-5 and J is TRBJ2-7, with D possibly being TRBD1 (6 bases). This clonotype originated in an adult woman who had mild COVID-19 (a few samples of this study predate the infection). Cell type and time point are not known. The specimen sequenced was PBMCs or a T cell subset sorted from them (not recorded which). The CDR3 region is CASSLGGPGSYPSYEQYF. CDR3 nucleotides: TGTGCCAGCAGCTTGGGGGGGCCAGGGTCCTACCCTTCCTACGAGCAGTACTTC.